The 15 T cell receptor beta chains listed next were all sequenced from one sample in a study of Ad26.COV2.S vaccination and SARS-CoV-2 variants. Stated treatment: about 20 received Ad26.COV2.S at low or high dose, single or two shots; 5 received placebo; per-sample allocation not given. On day 63 after the first injection, vaccine and placebo recipients gave samples. Assay: immunoSEQ multiplex PCR; the TCRdb copy retains only in-frame clones and omits some. This repertoire shows more than 400,000 clones, around 90% found once; its top ten account for 4.3%. The sequencing here drew on peripheral blood, taken in a trial of Ad26.COV2.S vaccine versus placebo. The receptors come from a person between 18 and 65 years old who received the Ad26.COV2.S COVID-19 vaccine or a placebo.

The chain carries TRBV3-1 (or the pseudogene TRBV3-2) and TRBJ2-7; a weak D match, TRBD1 (6 bases). V was cut by 3 bases and J by 2 bases, with 11 bases left in between. The CDR3 totals 14 residues. Per the germline V gene, CDR1 is LGHDT and CDR2 is YNNKEL (reference sequence). The CDR3 is CASSHRRTAYEQYF. CDR3 DNA: TGTGCCAGCAGCCATAGAAGGACAGCCTACGAGCAGTACTTC.

This rearrangement joins TRBV10-3 to TRBJ2-2, with unresolved D. Germline V gives CDR1 ENHRY, CDR2 SYGVKD. The CDR3 sequence is 16 residues long. V was pared by 0 bases and J by 6 bases, with 14 bases between. The chain's CDR3 is CAISESTGPDAGELFF. In DNA form, the CDR3 reads TGTGCCATCAGTGAGTCGACTGGCCCCGACGCCGGGGAGCTGTTTTTT.

The gene calls are TRBV4-2 and TRBJ1-1; possibly TRBD1 for D (5 bases). The V gene's germline CDR1 is LGHNA and CDR2 YNFKEQ. The ends were cut back, 4 bases at V and 1 base at J, with 22 bases in the middle. CDR3 length: 18 residues. CDR3 region: CASSLTGGVAIGNTEAFF. The CDR3 DNA is TGTGCCAGCAGCCTGACGGGAGGGGTGGCAATTGGGAACACTGAAGCTTTCTTT.

The chain couples TRBV19 to TRBJ1-2; possible D gene TRBD1, 6 bases. Germline CDR1 is LNHDA and CDR2 is SQIVND (reference sequence). The ends were cut back, 2 bases at V and 4 bases at J, with 11 bases in the middle. The CDR3 is made up of 14 amino acids. The CDR3 spells CASSISGATYGYTF. The CDR3 DNA reads TGTGCCAGTAGTATATCGGGGGCTACCTATGGCTACACCTTC.

The chain carries TRBV5-6 and TRBJ2-5; 10 bases line up with TRBD2. The CDR3 is made up of 16 amino acids. V shed 4 bases and J 4 bases; nucleotides not matched to a gene: 10. Germline CDR1 is SGHDT and CDR2 is YYEEEE. CDR3 bases: TGTGCCAGCAGCCATCCTGGGGCTAGCGGGAGAGAGACCCAGTACTTC. Translating it yields CASSHPGASGRETQYF.

Turning to this clone: Other DNA sequences in this sample translate to the same CDR3. The V and J genes are TRBV7-2 and TRBJ1-5, with no clear D. The germline V gene has CDR1 SGHTA and CDR2 FQGNSA. With 5 bases removed from V and 4 bases from J, the gap between germline ends came to 9 bases. The CDR3 runs 13 residues. CDR3 region: CASSVRGNQPQHF. CDR3 coding DNA: TGTGCCAGCAGCGTCCGGGGAAATCAGCCCCAGCATTTT.

The gene calls are TRBV5-1 and TRBJ1-1; 9 bases map to TRBD1. The CDR3 totals 15 residues. CDR1 SGHRS and CDR2 YFSETQ come from the germline V gene. V shed 4 bases and J 5 bases; nucleotides not matched to a gene: 9. CDR3 region: CASSVRTGGGTEAFF. In DNA form, the CDR3 reads TGCGCCAGCAGCGTGAGAACAGGGGGCGGAACTGAAGCTTTCTTT. Variable domain in full (rest from reference TRBV5-1 and TRBJ1-1): KAGVTQTPRYLIKTRGQQVTLSCSPISGHRSVSWYQQTPGQGLQFLFEYFSETQRNKGNFPGRFSGRQFSNSRSEMNVSTLELGDSALYLCASSVRTGGGTEAFFGQGTRLTVV.

The chain has TRBV25-1 and TRBJ2-7, with TRBD2 matching 12 bases. Germline V gives CDR1 MGHDK, CDR2 SYGVNS. Losses at the gene ends were 4 bases for V and 6 bases for J; bases not matched to a gene: 4. The CDR3 is made up of 14 amino acids. CDR3 region: CASSAGLAGLEQYF. The CDR3, as DNA: TGTGCCAGCAGTGCGGGACTAGCGGGTCTCGAGCAGTACTTC.

This sequence joins TRBV5-1 and TRBJ1-1; D uncertain. This CDR3 spans 13 amino acids. The germline V gene has CDR1 SGHRS and CDR2 YFSETQ. The V and J ends lost 5 bases and 0 bases respectively, with 8 bases between them. CDR3 sequence reads: CASSFGLNTEAFF. DNA of the CDR3: TGCGCCAGCAGTTTCGGGTTGAACACTGAAGCTTTCTTT.

This chain connects TRBV29-1 to TRBJ2-1, with TRBD1 as a possible D gene (6 bases). Trimming cost V 7 bases and J 12 bases, with 25 bases left between them. The CDR3 runs to 14 residues. The V gene's germline CDR1 is SQVTM and CDR2 ANQGSEA. CDR3 region: CSATGSEGGGRQFF. In DNA, the CDR3 is TGCAGCGCTACAGGGTCTGAGGGCGGTGGGAGGCAGTTCTTC.

V gene TRBV5-6 combines with J gene TRBJ2-2; D not certain. Trimming removed 1 base at V and 8 bases at J, with 9 bases between. This CDR3 is 13 amino acids long. The germline V gene has CDR1 SGHDT and CDR2 YYEEEE. The CDR3 DNA is TGTGCCAGCAGCTTGCGCGCCCCGGGGGAGCTGTTTTTT. This translates into CASSLRAPGELFF.

The rearrangement uses TRBV18 and TRBJ1-4, with D maybe TRBD1 (6 bases). This CDR3 comprises 15 residues. The germline CDR1 and CDR2 sequences are KGHSH and LQKENI. Trimming cost V 6 bases and J 5 bases, with 16 bases left between them. The CDR3 here is CASSLGRGENEKLFF. The DNA for the CDR3 is TGTGCCAGCTCCCTGGGCAGGGGAGAAAATGAAAAACTGTTTTTT.

The chain uses TRBV5-4 and TRBJ2-3; D not resolved. CDR1 and CDR2 from the germline V gene are SGHNT and YYREEE (reference sequence). The CDR3 consists of 13 residues. Trimming pared 0 bases from V and 7 bases from J, leaving 9 bases between. The CDR3 reads CASSLEGVNTQYF. The CDR3 bases are TGTGCCAGCAGCTTGGAAGGTGTCAATACGCAGTATTTT.

J is TRBJ2-2 and V is TRBV19; 14 positions match TRBD2. Germline V gene lookup returns CDR1 LNHDA and CDR2 SQIVND (reference sequence). With 1 base clipped from V and 4 bases from J, the junction kept 14 bases outside the gene matches. The CDR3 is made up of 21 amino acids. The CDR3 is CASSIGIVGTSGRGGTGELFF. The CDR3 bases are TGTGCCAGTAGTATAGGAATAGTCGGGACTAGCGGGAGAGGGGGCACCGGGGAGCTGTTTTTT.

DNA for the CDR3: TGTGCCAGCAGCCAAGCGGCGCAGTACAATGAGCAGTTCTTC. Translating it yields CASSQAAQYNEQFF. The chain couples TRBV3-1 (or the pseudogene TRBV3-2) to TRBJ2-1; D uncertain. The length of the CDR3 is 14 residues. Trimming stripped 1 base from V and 4 bases from J, with 8 bases between. Germline CDR1 LGHDT, CDR2 YNNKEL (reference sequence).